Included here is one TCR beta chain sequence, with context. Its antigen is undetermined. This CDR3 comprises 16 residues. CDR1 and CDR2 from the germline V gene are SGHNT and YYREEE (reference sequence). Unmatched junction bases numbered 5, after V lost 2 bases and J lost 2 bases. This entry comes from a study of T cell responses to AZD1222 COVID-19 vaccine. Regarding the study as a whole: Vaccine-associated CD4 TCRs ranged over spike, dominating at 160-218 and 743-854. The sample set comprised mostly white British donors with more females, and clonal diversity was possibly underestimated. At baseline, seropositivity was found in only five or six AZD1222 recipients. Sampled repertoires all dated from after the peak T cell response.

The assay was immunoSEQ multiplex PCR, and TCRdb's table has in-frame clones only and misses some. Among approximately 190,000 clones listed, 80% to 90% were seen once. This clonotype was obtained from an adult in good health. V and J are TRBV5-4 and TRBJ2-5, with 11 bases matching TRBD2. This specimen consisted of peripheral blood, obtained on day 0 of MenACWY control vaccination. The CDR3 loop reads CASSFLAGGGQETQYF. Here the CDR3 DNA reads TGTGCCAGCAGCTTCTTAGCGGGAGGGGGGCAAGAGACCCAGTACTTC.